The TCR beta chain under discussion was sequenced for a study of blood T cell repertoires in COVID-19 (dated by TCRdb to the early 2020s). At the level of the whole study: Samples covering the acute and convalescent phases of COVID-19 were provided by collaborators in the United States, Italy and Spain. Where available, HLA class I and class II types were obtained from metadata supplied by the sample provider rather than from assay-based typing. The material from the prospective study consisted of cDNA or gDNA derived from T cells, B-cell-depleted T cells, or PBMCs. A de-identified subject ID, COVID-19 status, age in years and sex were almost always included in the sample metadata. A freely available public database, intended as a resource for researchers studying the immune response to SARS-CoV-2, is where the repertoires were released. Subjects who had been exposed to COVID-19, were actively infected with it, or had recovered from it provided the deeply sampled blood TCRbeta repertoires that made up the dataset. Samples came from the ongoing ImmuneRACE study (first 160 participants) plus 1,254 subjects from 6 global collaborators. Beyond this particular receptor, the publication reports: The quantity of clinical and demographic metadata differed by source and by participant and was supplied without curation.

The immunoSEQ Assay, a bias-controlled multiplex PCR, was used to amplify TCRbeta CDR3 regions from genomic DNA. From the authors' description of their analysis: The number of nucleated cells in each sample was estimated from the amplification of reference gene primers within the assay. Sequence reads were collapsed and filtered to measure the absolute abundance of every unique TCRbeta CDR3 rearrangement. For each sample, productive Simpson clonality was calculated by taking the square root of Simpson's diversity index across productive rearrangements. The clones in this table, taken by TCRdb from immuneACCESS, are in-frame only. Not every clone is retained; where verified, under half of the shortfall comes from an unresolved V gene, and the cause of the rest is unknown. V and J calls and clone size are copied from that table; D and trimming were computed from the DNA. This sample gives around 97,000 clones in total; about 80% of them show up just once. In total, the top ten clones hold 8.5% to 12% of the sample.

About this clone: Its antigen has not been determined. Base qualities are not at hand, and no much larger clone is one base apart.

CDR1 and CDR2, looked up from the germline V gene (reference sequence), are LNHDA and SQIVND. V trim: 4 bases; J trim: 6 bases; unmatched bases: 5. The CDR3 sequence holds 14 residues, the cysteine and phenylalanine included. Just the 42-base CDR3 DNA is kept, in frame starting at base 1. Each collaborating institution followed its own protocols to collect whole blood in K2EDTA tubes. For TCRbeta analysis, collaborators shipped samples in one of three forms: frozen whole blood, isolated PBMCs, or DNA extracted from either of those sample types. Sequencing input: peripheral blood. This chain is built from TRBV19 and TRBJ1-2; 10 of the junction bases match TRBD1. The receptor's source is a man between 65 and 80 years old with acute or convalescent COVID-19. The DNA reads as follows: TGTGCCAGTAGTACGGACAGGGGGGAACATGGCTACACCTTC. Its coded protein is CASSTDRGEHGYTF.